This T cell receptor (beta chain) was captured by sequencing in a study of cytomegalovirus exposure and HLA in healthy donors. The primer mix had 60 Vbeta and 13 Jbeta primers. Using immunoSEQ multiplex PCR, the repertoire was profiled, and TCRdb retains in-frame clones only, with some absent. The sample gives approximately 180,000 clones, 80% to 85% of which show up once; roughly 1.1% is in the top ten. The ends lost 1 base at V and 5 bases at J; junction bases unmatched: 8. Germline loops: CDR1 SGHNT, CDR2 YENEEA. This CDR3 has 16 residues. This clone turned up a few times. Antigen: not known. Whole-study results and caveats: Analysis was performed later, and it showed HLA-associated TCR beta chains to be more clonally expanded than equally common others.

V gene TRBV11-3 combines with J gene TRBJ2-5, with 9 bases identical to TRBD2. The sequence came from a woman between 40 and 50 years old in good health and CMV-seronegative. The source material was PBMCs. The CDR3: CASSLGGAGGRETQYF. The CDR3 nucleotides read TGTGCCAGCAGCTTAGGCGGGGCGGGAGGGCGCGAGACCCAGTACTTC.